Shown below are 2 T cell receptor beta chains from a single sample sequenced in a study of shared clonotypes between healthy human individuals. Data came from immunoSEQ multiplex PCR; TCRdb stores just in-frame clones and leaves some out. The sample comprises fewer than 3 million clones, 85% to 95% of which are singletons, and 0.37% rests with the top ten. Specimen: naive CD4+ T cells from PBMCs. Specified subset: CD45RA+ positively selected. The receptors shown here come from a man between 18 and 29 years old in good health. Some clones in this sample may be carry-over from other donors' samples.

V and J are TRBV2 and TRBJ2-5; 7 bases are a match to TRBD2. The J call may be faulty, since TRBJ2-7 better matches the DNA end. Germline loops: CDR1 SNHLY, CDR2 FYNNEI. This CDR3 comprises 13 residues. CDR3 region: CASSGGSGYEQYF. The CDR3, as DNA: TGTGCCAGCAGTGGCGGGAGCGGCTACGAGCAGTACTTC.

The J gene is TRBJ2-2, the V gene TRBV21-1. TRBV21-1 is an annotated pseudogene. The CDR3 sequence is 15 residues long. The CDR3 region has the DNA TGTGCCAGCAGCAAAGAGCCCCCAGCTACCGGGGAGCTGTTTTTT. Translating gives CASSKEPPATGELFF.